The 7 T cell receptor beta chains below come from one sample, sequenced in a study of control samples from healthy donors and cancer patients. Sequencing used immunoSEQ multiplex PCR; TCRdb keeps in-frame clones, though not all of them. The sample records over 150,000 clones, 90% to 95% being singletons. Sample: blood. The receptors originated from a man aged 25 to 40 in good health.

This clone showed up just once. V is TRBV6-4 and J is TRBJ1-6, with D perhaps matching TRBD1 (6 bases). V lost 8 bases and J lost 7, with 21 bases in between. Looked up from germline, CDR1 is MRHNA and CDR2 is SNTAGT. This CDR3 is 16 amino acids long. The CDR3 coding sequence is TGTGCCAGCTCTGTCCCGGGGGCGCCTTTGAATTCACCCCTCCACTTT. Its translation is CASSVPGAPLNSPLHF.

This CDR3 is CASSPRTSGIYEQYF. Written as DNA, the CDR3 is TGTGCCAGCAGCCCGAGGACTAGCGGGATCTACGAGCAGTACTTC. The V and J genes are TRBV7-2 and TRBJ2-7, with 12 bases matching TRBD2. The CDR3 length is 15 residues. CDR1 is SGHTA, CDR2 FQGNSA, per germline. After removal of 5 bases from V and 3 bases from J, the junction contained 5 bases not matched to a gene.

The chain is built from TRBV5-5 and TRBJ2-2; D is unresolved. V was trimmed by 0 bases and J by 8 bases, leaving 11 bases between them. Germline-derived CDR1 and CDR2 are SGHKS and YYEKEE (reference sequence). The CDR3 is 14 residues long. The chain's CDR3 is CASSLETSRGELFF. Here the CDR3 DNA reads TGTGCCAGCAGCTTGGAAACCTCCCGGGGGGAGCTGTTTTTT.

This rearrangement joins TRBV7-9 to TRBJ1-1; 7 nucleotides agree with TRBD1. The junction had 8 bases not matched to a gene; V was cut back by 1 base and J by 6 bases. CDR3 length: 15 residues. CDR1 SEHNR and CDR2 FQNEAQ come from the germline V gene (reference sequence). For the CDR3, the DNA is TGTGCCAGCAGCTTAGTAGGGCAGGGGGGCGCTGAAGCTTTCTTT. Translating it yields CASSLVGQGGAEAFF.

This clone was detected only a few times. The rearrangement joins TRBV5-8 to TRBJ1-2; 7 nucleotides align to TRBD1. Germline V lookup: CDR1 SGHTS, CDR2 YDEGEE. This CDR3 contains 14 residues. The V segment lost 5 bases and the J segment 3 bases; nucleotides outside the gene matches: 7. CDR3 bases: TGTGCCAGCAGTTCTGACAGGGCGGACTATGGCTACACCTTC. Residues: CASSSDRADYGYTF.

CDR3 sequence reads: CASSPGGGLGYGYTF. In DNA form, the CDR3 reads TGTGCCAGCAGCCCCGGGGGAGGGCTAGGGTATGGCTACACCTTC. J is TRBJ1-2 and V is TRBV5-6; a weak D match, TRBD1 (5 bases). Germline lookup yields CDR1 SGHDT and CDR2 YYEEEE. Trimming took 4 bases from V and 5 from J, leaving 18 bases between them. The CDR3 consists of 15 residues.

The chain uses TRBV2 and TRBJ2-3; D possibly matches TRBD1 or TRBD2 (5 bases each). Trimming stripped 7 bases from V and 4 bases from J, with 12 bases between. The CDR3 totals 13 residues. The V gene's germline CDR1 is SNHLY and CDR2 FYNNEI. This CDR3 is CASIGQGADTQYF. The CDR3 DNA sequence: TGTGCCAGCATAGGTCAGGGAGCAGATACGCAGTATTTT.